The 5 T cell receptor beta chains reported below all come from one sample, sequenced in a study of cytomegalovirus exposure and HLA in healthy donors (dated 2017 in TCRdb). Library method: the immunoSEQ multiplex PCR assay. The multiplex PCR relied on a mix of 60 forward primers for TCR Vbeta segments and 13 reverse primers for TCR Jbeta segments. The table comes from immuneACCESS by way of TCRdb, which keeps in-frame sequences with V and J called. Part of the clones is missing from these tables; in studies checked, under half for an unresolved V gene and the rest for unknown reasons. The sample's clone listing holds 100,000 to 150,000 clones. In total, the top ten clones hold around 1.6% of the sample. The specimen sequenced was PBMCs. All receptors come from a woman between 35 and 50 years old in good health and CMV-seropositive.

This chain joins TRBV28 and TRBJ2-2; 11 bases agree with TRBD2. The V and J ends lost 3 bases and 5 bases, in that order; junction bases with no gene match: 8. This CDR3 region has 17 residues. Germline loops: CDR1 MDHEN, CDR2 SYDVKM. The CDR3 bases are TGTGCCAGCAGTTTCCTAGCGGGAGGCCCAGCTACCGGGGAGCTGTTTTTT. Residues: CASSFLAGGPATGELFF.

CDR3 DNA: TGTGCCAGCAGCTCCGGGACAGGGATGAACACTGAAGCTTTCTTT. It specifies CASSSGTGMNTEAFF. The rearrangement uses TRBV11-3 and TRBJ1-1; TRBD1 aligns across 9 bases. The CDR3 totals 15 residues. Germline loops: CDR1 SGHNT, CDR2 YENEEA. V lost 4 bases and J lost 0; bases outside the gene matches: 3.

CDR3 region: CASSSGTVYEQYF. CDR3 nucleotide sequence: TGCGCCAGCAGCTCCGGGACAGTTTACGAGCAGTACTTC. The rearrangement joins TRBV5-1 to TRBJ2-7; 7 bases align to TRBD1. CDR3 size: 13 residues. Germline assignment: CDR1 SGHRS and CDR2 YFSETQ. V was pared by 3 bases and J by 4 bases, with 4 bases of the junction left unmatched.

The chain recombines TRBV5-1 with TRBJ2-7; D unresolved. The V gene's germline CDR1 is SGHRS and CDR2 YFSETQ. The CDR3 sequence is 14 residues long. Trimming left V 0 bases short and J 3 bases short, with 10 bases between. CDR3 in DNA: TGCGCCAGCAGCTTGGTTGAGGTAGGCTACGAGCAGTACTTC. As protein: CASSLVEVGYEQYF.

The chain uses TRBV10-1 and TRBJ2-5, with D possibly TRBD2 on 5 matching bases. Trimming removed 10 bases at V and 11 bases at J, with 20 bases between. Germline V gives CDR1 WNHNN, CDR2 SYGVQD (reference sequence). The CDR3 has 12 residues. Here the CDR3 reads CATPGWSDEQYF. The CDR3 DNA sequence: TGCGCCACCCCGGGGTGGAGCGATGAGCAGTACTTC.